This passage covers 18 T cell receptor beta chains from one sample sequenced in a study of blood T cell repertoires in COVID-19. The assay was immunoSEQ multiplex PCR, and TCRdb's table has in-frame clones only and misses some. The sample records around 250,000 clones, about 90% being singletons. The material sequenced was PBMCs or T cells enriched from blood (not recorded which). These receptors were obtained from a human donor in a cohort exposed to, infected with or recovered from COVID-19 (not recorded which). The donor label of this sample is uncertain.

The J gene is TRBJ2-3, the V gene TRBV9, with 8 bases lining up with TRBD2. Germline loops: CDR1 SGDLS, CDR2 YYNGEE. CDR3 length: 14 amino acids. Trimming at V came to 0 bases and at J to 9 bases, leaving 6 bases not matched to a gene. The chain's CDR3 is CASSVAFSGVTQYF. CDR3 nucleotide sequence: TGTGCCAGCAGCGTAGCTTTTAGCGGGGTCACGCAGTATTTT.

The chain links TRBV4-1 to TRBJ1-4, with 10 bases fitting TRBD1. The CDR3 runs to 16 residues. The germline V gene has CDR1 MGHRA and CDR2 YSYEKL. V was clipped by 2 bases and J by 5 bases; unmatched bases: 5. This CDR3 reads CASSQLGQGTNEKLFF. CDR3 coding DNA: TGCGCCAGCAGCCAACTGGGACAGGGGACGAATGAAAAACTGTTTTTT.

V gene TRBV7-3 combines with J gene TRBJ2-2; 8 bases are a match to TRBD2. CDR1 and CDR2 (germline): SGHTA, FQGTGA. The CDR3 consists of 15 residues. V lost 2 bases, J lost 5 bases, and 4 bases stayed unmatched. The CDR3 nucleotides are TGTGCCAGCAGCTTATTCCAGCGGGGGACCGGGGAGCTGTTTTTT. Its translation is CASSLFQRGTGELFF.

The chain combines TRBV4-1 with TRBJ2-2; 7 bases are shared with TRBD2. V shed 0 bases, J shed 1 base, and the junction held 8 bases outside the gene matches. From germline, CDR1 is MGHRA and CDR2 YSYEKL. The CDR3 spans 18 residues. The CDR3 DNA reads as TGCGCCAGCAGCCAAGATTTGTGGGGCGGGGGGAACACCGGGGAGCTGTTTTTT. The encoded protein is CASSQDLWGGGNTGELFF.

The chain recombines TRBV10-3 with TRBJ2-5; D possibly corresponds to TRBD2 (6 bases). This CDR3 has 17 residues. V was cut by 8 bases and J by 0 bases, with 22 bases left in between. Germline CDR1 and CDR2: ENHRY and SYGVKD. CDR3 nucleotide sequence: TGTGCCATCGGTTCCGGGTTGGGGGGTTTATACCAAGAGACCCAGTACTTC. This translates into CAIGSGLGGLYQETQYF.

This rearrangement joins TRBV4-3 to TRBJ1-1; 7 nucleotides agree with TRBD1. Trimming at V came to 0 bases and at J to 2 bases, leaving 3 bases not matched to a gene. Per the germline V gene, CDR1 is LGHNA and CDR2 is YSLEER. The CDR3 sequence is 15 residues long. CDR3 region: CASSQDWDRNTEAFF. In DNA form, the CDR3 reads TGCGCCAGCAGCCAAGATTGGGACAGAAACACTGAAGCTTTCTTT.

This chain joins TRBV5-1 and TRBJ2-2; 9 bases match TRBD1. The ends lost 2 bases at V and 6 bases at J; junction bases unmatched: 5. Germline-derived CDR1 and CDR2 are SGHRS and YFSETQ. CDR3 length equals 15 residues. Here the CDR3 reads CASSFTGGWSGELFF. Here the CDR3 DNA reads TGCGCCAGCAGCTTCACAGGGGGCTGGTCCGGGGAGCTGTTTTTT.

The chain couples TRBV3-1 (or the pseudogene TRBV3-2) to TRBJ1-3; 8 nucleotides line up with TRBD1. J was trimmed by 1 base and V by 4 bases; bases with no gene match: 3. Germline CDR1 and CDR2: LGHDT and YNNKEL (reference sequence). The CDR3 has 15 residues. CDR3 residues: CASSPQGVSGNTIYF. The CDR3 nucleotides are TGTGCCAGCAGCCCACAGGGGGTGTCTGGAAACACCATATATTTT.

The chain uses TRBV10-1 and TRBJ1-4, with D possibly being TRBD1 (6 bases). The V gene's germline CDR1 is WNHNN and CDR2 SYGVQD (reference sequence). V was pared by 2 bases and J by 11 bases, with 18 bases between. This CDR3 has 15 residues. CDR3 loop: CASSEHLGDTRKLFF. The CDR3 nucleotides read TGCGCCAGCAGTGAGCACCTTGGGGACACCCGGAAACTGTTTTTT.

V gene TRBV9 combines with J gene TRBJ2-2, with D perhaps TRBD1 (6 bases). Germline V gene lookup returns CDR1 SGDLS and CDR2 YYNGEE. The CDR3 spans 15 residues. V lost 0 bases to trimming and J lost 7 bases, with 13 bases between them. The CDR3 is CASSVEGQGNGELFF. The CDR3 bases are TGTGCCAGCAGCGTAGAAGGGCAGGGGAACGGGGAGCTGTTTTTT. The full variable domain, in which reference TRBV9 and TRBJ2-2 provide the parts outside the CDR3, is DSGVTQTPKHLITATGQRVTLRCSPRSGDLSVYWYQQSLDQGLQFLIQYYNGEERAKGNILERFSAQQFPDLHSELNLSSLELGDSALYFCASSVEGQGNGELFFGEGSRLTVL.

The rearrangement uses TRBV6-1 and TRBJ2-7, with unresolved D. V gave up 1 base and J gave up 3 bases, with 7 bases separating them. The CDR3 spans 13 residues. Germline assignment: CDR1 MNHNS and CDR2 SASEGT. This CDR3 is CASSEGAFYEQYF. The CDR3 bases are TGTGCCAGCAGTGAAGGGGCCTTCTACGAGCAGTACTTC.

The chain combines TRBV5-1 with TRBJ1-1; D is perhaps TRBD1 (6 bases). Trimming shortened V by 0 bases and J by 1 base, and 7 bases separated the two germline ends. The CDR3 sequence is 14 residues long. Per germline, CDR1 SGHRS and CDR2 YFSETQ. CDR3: CASSLEQGNTEAFF. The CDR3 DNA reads TGCGCCAGCAGCTTGGAACAGGGGAACACTGAAGCTTTCTTT.

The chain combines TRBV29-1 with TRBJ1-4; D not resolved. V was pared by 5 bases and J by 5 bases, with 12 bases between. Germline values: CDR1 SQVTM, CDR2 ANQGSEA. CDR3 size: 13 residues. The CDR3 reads CSVYSGLNEKLFF. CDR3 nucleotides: TGCAGCGTTTACAGCGGTTTAAATGAAAAACTGTTTTTT.

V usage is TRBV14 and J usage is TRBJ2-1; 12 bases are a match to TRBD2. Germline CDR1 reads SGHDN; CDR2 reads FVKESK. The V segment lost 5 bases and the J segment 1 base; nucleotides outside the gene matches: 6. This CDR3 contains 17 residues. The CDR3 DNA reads TGTGCCAGCAGCGCCCGACTAGCGGGGGCTTCCTACAATGAGCAGTTCTTC. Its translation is CASSARLAGASYNEQFF. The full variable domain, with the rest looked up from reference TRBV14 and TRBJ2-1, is EAGVTQFPSHSVIEKGQTVTLRCDPISGHDNLYWYRRVMGKEIKFLLHFVKESKQDESGMPNNRFLAERTGGTYSTLKVQPAELEDSGVYFCASSARLAGASYNEQFFGPGTRLTVL.

The CDR3 reads CASSRRDRVWLRNTEAFF. Here the CDR3 DNA reads TGTGCCAGCAGCCGACGGGACAGGGTTTGGCTAAGGAACACTGAAGCTTTCTTT. V usage is TRBV9 and J usage is TRBJ1-1; 9 nucleotides agree with TRBD1. The V and J ends lost 4 bases and 1 base, in that order; junction bases with no gene match: 14. The V gene's germline CDR1 is SGDLS and CDR2 YYNGEE. This CDR3 is built from 18 residues.

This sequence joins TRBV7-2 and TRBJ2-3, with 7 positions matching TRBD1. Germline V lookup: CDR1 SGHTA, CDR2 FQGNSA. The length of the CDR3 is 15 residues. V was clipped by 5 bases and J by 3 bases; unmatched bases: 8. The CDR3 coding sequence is TGTGCCAGCAGCCTTCGACAGGGTTGGACAGATACGCAGTATTTT. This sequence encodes CASSLRQGWTDTQYF.

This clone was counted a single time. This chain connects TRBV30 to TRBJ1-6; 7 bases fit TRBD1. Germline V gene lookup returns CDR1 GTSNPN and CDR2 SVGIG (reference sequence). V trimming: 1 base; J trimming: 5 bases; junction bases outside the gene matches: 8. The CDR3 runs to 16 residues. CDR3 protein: CAWSGQGGPNNSPLHF. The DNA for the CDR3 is TGTGCCTGGAGTGGACAGGGAGGTCCGAATAATTCACCCCTCCACTTT.

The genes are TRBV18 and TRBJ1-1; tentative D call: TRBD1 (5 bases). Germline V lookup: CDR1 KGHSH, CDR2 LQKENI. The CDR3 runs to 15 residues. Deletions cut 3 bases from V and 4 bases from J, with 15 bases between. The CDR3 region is CASSPRDWDPTEAFF. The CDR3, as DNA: TGTGCCAGCTCACCCCGGGACTGGGACCCCACTGAAGCTTTCTTT.